Sequencing of this T cell receptor beta chain was carried out in a study of blood T cell repertoires in COVID-19. Across the study: Researchers got acute and convalescent COVID-19 samples from the United States, Italy and Spain. Nucleic acid was either cDNA or gDNA, and it came from T cells, B-cell-depleted T cells, or PBMCs.

The germline CDR1 and CDR2 sequences are SNHLY and FYNNEI. The CDR3 is made up of 15 amino acids. Trimming stripped 4 bases from V and 2 bases from J, with 12 bases between. Assay: immunoSEQ multiplex PCR; the TCRdb copy retains only in-frame clones and omits some. The sample has about 210,000 clones; approximately 85% are singletons. It was during active infection that Seattle patients were enrolled and then longitudinally followed. The sample taken for sequencing was peripheral blood. This chain uses TRBV2 with TRBJ1-5; weak D call: TRBD1 (6 bases). This TCR was recovered from a woman aged 70-85 years with COVID-19, enrolled during active disease. CDR3 nucleotides: TGTGCCAGCAGTGGCGGGGGGGCAGGCAATCAGCCCCAGCATTTT. Protein sequence: CASSGGGAGNQPQHF.